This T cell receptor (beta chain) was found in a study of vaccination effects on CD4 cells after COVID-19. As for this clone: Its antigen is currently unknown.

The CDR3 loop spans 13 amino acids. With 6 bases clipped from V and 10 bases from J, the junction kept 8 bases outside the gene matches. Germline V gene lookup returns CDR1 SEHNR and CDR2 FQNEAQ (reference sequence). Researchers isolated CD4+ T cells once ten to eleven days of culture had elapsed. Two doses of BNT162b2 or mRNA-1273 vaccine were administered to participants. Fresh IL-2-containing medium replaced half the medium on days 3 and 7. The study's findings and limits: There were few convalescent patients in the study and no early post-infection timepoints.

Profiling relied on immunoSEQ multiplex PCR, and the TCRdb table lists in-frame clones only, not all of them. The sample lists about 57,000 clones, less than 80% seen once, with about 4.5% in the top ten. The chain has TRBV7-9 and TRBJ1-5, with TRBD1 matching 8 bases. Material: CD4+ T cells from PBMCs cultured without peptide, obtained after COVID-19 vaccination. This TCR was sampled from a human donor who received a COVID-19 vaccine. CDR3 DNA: TGTGCCAGCAGTTTTGGACAGGGATCACCCCAGCATTTT. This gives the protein CASSFGQGSPQHF.